This TCR beta chain was obtained from a study of blood T cell repertoires in COVID-19. In the study overall: COVID-19 samples from acute and convalescent phases originated in the United States, Italy and Spain. PBMCs, B-cell-depleted T cells, or T cells provided the cDNA or gDNA that made up the material.

Looked up from germline, CDR1 is SGHVS and CDR2 is FNYEAQ. This CDR3 contains 18 residues. V lost 1 base to trimming and J lost 0 bases; unmatched junction nucleotides: 3. Original data processing: Quantification of nucleated cells was approximated via reference gene primer amplification. Here immunoSEQ multiplex PCR was the method, and the copy in TCRdb shows in-frame clones only, minus some. V and J calls and clone size are as listed in that table; D and trimming were resolved from the DNA. The sample has 200,000 or so clones; less than 90% are singletons. This chain uses TRBV7-6 with TRBJ2-2; TRBD2 agrees at 12 bases. Sequencing used peripheral blood. The clonotype was recovered from a middle-aged woman with acute or convalescent COVID-19. The CDR3 region has the DNA TGTGCCAGCAGCTTAGGGCTAGCGGGAGGGACGAACACCGGGGAGCTGTTTTTT. As protein: CASSLGLAGGTNTGELFF.